This paragraph reports one TCR beta chain. What it binds is not known. The sorted Tregs were CD4+CD25+CD127-/low cells. Study results and caveats: Larger-cohort validation covered only one TCR beta V-J rearrangement. Greatest tumor Treg TCR overlap was with tumor naive CD4+ cells. Tumor memory CD4+ T cell TCR gene usage clustered with blood and lymph node memory CD4+ cells and lymph node naive CD4+ cells.

The V gene lost 6 bases and the J gene lost 1 base, with 16 bases spanning the gap. The CDR3 spans 15 residues. Germline lookup yields CDR1 MNHEY and CDR2 SVGAGI. Constant-region reverse primers amplified full-length variable regions, followed by semi-nested Nested Universal Primer A PCR. TCRdb reanalysed the 5' RACE reads using MiXCR and keeps one entry per CDR3 protein. Among about 57,000 distinct CDR3 sequences listed, approximately 26% were seen once. V and J are TRBV6-5 and TRBJ2-7; D tentatively reads TRBD1 or TRBD2 (5 bases each). Material: tumor-infiltrating Tregs sorted from the breast tumor. The TCR comes from a female donor with breast cancer. CDR3 nucleotides: TGTGCCAGCAGCCGTGAAGGGACGGCATCCTACGAGCAGTACTTC. Translated: CASSREGTASYEQYF.